These T cell receptor beta chains were read from a single sample in a study of identifying expanded T cells in peripheral blood. Libraries were prepared by immunoSEQ multiplex PCR; TCRdb keeps only in-frame clonotypes and omits some of them. The sample consists of about 110,000 clones, roughly 90% of them appearing once. Specimen: blood. The receptors come from a person aged 18 to 70 in good health. The CDR3 runs from the conserved cysteine through the conserved F or W. A D gene is named only where the DNA matches it firmly. Part of the rows lack a size; the others show once, few, many or a class for expanded clones.

j_call d_call clone_size v_call cdr3_nt cdr3_aa
TRBJ2-5 . . TRBV7-2 TGTGCCAGCAGCTTAGGGAGGGGCGGGGCGCGGGAAGAGACCCAGTACTTC CASSLGRGGAREETQYF
TRBJ2-5 TRBD1 . TRBV5-1 TGCGCCAGCAGCATCGTAGGGACAGGATTTCAAGAGACCCAGTACTTC CASSIVGTGFQETQYF
TRBJ1-1 . . TRBV18 TGTGCCAGCTCACTTACAGTGAACACTGAAGCTTTCTTT CASSLTVNTEAFF
TRBJ1-2 . few TRBV19 TGTGCCAGTAGTATAGATGGGGGGATGCCAATATATGGCTACACCTTC CASSIDGGMPIYGYTF
TRBJ2-6 . few TRBV7-2 TGTGCCAGCAGCTTTGCAGGTGGCGGGGCCAACGTCCTGACTTTC CASSFAGGGANVLTF
TRBJ2-1 TRBD2 . TRBV4-2 TGTGCCAGCAGCCAAGATCTTTTAGCGGGGGGGCTCAATGAGCAGTTCTTC CASSQDLLAGGLNEQFF
TRBJ2-1 . . TRBV9 TGTGCCAGCAGCGTAGCTCTAGACTATCCGACTGAGCAGTTCTTC CASSVALDYPTEQFF
TRBJ2-1 . once TRBV11-2 TGTGCCAGCAGCCGGACAGAAGGCACCTACAATGAGCAGTTCTTC CASSRTEGTYNEQFF
TRBJ1-2 . once TRBV7-9 TGTGCCAGCATCCGGGACACAGAGAACTATGGCTACACCTTC CASIRDTENYGYTF
TRBJ1-1 . . TRBV7-6 TGTGCCAGCAGCTTTGGAGGTGTGAACACTGAAGCTTTCTTT CASSFGGVNTEAFF
TRBJ2-2 TRBD1 . TRBV6-5 TGTGCCAGCAGTTATGAAGGGACAGGGGATACCGGGGAGCTGTTTTTT CASSYEGTGDTGELFF
TRBJ2-7 . . TRBV9 TGTGCCAGCAGCCCCCGCTTAGGGACGGGCTTCCAGAACGAGCAGTACTTC CASSPRLGTGFQNEQYF
TRBJ1-5 . . TRBV18 TGTGCCAGCTCACCAAAGGCAGGGGCCGGAGCCTCCAATCAGCCCCAGCATTTT CASSPKAGAGASNQPQHF
TRBJ1-4 . . TRBV7-8 TGTGCCAGCAGATCTGGACAGTTTGAAAAACTGTTTTTT CASRSGQFEKLFF
TRBJ2-1 TRBD1 once TRBV27 TGTGCCAGCAGGCCGCCGGGACAGGGTTACAATGAGCAGTTCTTC CASRPPGQGYNEQFF
TRBJ2-3 . . TRBV7-2 TGTGCCAGCAGCTTAGCGAACGGGGGAACAGATACGCAGTATTTT CASSLANGGTDTQYF
TRBJ1-1 . . TRBV7-3 TGTGCCAGCAGCAGGACTCCGGGTCTTTCGAACACTGAAGCTTTCTTT CASSRTPGLSNTEAFF
TRBJ2-2 . . TRBV6-5 TGTGCCAGCACCACCTTGGCCCGGGGTTCCGGGGAGCTGTTTTTT CASTTLARGSGELFF
TRBJ2-1 TRBD2 once TRBV6-5 TGTGCCAGCAGCCCCTCAGCGGGAGGGCCCAATGAGCAGTTCTTC CASSPSAGGPNEQFF
TRBJ2-7 . . TRBV5-4 TGTGCCAGCAGCTTGGGGCAGGGGCCCTACGAGCAGTACTTC CASSLGQGPYEQYF
TRBJ1-1 . . TRBV5-1 TGCGCCAGCACCCATGGAAACACTGAAGCTTTCTTT CASTHGNTEAFF
TRBJ1-1 . . TRBV12-5 TGTGCTAGTGGTTTGGAGACAGGCCCCCTGAACACTGAAGCTTTCTTT CASGLETGPLNTEAFF
TRBJ1-1 TRBD1 . TRBV5-1 TGCGCCAGCAGCTTGGAGGACAGGTGGAAAACTGAAGCTTTCTTT CASSLEDRWKTEAFF
TRBJ2-1 . . TRBV30 TGTGCCTGGAGGGGGTTTGGCTCCTACAATGAGCAGTTCTTC CAWRGFGSYNEQFF
TRBJ1-2 . . TRBV28 TGTGCCAGCAGCTCTCGTCGGGGTAGGAATGGCTACACCTTC CASSSRRGRNGYTF
TRBJ2-2 . . TRBV7-6 TGTGCCAGCAGCTCAAGGGGTAACACCGGGGAGCTGTTTTTT CASSSRGNTGELFF
TRBJ2-1 . . TRBV6-5 TGTGCCAGCAGCGCGACAGGAGTCTACAATGAGCAGTTCTTC CASSATGVYNEQFF
TRBJ1-1 TRBD1 . TRBV19 TGTGCCAGTAGTATAGTGGGACAGGGGACGGACACTGAAGCTTTCTTT CASSIVGQGTDTEAFF
TRBJ2-1 TRBD2 . TRBV27 TGTGCCAGCAGAGTGCTAGCGGGAGGGTCCTCAAATGAGCAGTTCTTC CASRVLAGGSSNEQFF
TRBJ2-7 TRBD1 once TRBV6-5 TGTGCCAGCAGTTACGGGACAGGGGTTCTCTACGAGCAGTACTTC CASSYGTGVLYEQYF
TRBJ1-4 . . TRBV7-9 TGTGCCAGCAGACGAGGGGTCCCGGCCTCATATGGTTCGGAAAAACTGTTTTTT CASRRGVPASYGSEKLFF
TRBJ1-1 . . TRBV6-1 TGTGCCAGCAGTTCCATCGTTAACACTGAAGCTTTCTTT CASSSIVNTEAFF
TRBJ2-7 TRBD1 . TRBV7-2 TGTGCCAGCAGCCAGGACAGGGGCAACGAGCAGTACTTC CASSQDRGNEQYF
TRBJ1-5 . . TRBV7-8 TGTGCCAGCAGCTTAGAGGGCATGAATCAGCCCCAGCATTTT CASSLEGMNQPQHF
TRBJ2-3 TRBD2 . TRBV19 TGTGCCAGTAGTAGCGGGGGGCCGTTGGCAGATACGCAGTATTTT CASSSGGPLADTQYF
TRBJ2-3 . . TRBV2 TGTGCCAGCCTGGGAATAGCGGTTACAGATACGCAGTATTTT CASLGIAVTDTQYF
TRBJ1-1 . . TRBV5-5 TGTGCCAGCAGCTTTACAGACCACACTGAAGCTTTCTTT CASSFTDHTEAFF
TRBJ2-5 . . TRBV7-9 TGTGCCAGCAGCTTAAGACCCAAGCAAGATTCCCAAGAGACCCAGTACTTC CASSLRPKQDSQETQYF
TRBJ2-5 TRBD1 . TRBV19 TGTGCCAGTAGTGAGGACAGGGCGGAAGAGACCCAGTACTTC CASSEDRAEETQYF
TRBJ1-4 TRBD1 . TRBV18 TGTGCCAGCTCACAACCGGGACAGAGCAATGAAAAACTGTTTTTT CASSQPGQSNEKLFF
TRBJ2-1 TRBD2 . TRBV4-1 TGCGCCAGCAGCCAAGAGGGGACTAGCGGGAGCCCAGAGCAGTTCTTC CASSQEGTSGSPEQFF
TRBJ2-7 TRBD1 . TRBV5-1 TGCGCCAGCAGCGGCGGGGGACAGGGGTATAACGAGCAGTACTTC CASSGGGQGYNEQYF